A single count supports the clone carrying this TCR beta chain. This specimen comes from a study of blood T cell repertoires in COVID-19. Methods used by the authors: The authors estimated nucleated cell counts from reference gene primer amplification. Using immunoSEQ multiplex PCR, the repertoire was profiled, and TCRdb retains in-frame clones only, with some absent. That table gives V, J and clone size, and the DNA gave D and trimming. Among 350,000 to 550,000 clones, 75% to 90% were seen once, and the ten largest hold roughly 1.1%. The CDR3 contains 15 residues. Unmatched junction bases numbered 6, after V lost 0 bases and J lost 8 bases. Germline lookup yields CDR1 MGHRA and CDR2 YSYEKL. Donors in Cohort 3 counted as recovered after two negative PCRs, clearance, or symptom resolution.

Sequenced: PBMCs or T cells enriched from blood (not recorded which). The chain uses TRBV4-1 and TRBJ1-2; 10 bases align to TRBD1. The TCR was taken from a man aged 30 to 45 who had recovered from COVID-19. The CDR3, as DNA: TGCGCCAGCAGCCAAGAAAGGGACAGGGGTTCGGGCTACACCTTC. As protein: CASSQERDRGSGYTF.